The table lists the clone carrying this TCR beta chain with a count of one. The sample is drawn from a study of blood T cell repertoires in COVID-19. Study context: The samples span acute and convalescent COVID-19 from the United States, Italy and Spain. From T cells, B-cell-depleted T cells, or PBMCs came the material, which was cDNA or gDNA.

The length of the CDR3 is 15 residues. The V gene's germline CDR1 is LGHDT and CDR2 YNNKEL (reference sequence). V gave up 1 base and J gave up 2 bases, with 11 bases separating them. In the source study's methods: Amplified reference gene primers provided the basis for estimating nucleated cell counts. TCRdb's copy holds only in-frame clones and misses some; the assay was immunoSEQ multiplex PCR. That table gives V, J and clone size, and the DNA gave D and trimming. Of roughly 200,000 clones in the sample, approximately 85% were seen once. The sequenced sample was peripheral blood. The chain recombines TRBV3-1 (or the pseudogene TRBV3-2) with TRBJ2-5; no definite D call. This TCR derives from a man aged 60 to 75 with acute or convalescent COVID-19. The CDR3 loop reads CASSQVSAIQETQYF. CDR3 DNA: TGTGCCAGCAGCCAAGTGTCAGCGATTCAAGAGACCCAGTACTTC.